The clone carrying this T cell receptor beta chain was seen only a few times. Antigen: not known. These data originate in a study of cytomegalovirus exposure and HLA in healthy donors. The study's findings and limits: The presence/absence work took it that sequencing depth was about the same across donors. An analysis was carried out later, and it reportedly showed fewer N-insertions in an Asian-associated ancestry cluster than the approximately 610-donor mean.

Amplification used 60 Vbeta primers and 13 Jbeta primers. Repertoires were generated with immunoSEQ multiplex PCR, while TCRdb's copy carries only in-frame clones and drops some. The table lists approximately 22,000 clones, around 82% of them singletons. Looked up from germline, CDR1 is MGHRA and CDR2 is YSYEKL. Trimming stripped 2 bases from V and 1 base from J, with 14 bases between. This CDR3 region has 16 residues. The J gene is TRBJ1-1, the V gene TRBV4-1; unclear D gene. The source of this sequence is a man aged 55-75 years in good health and CMV-seronegative. The source material was PBMCs. CDR3 residues: CASSQPPGGSNTEAFF. The CDR3 DNA reads TGCGCCAGCAGCCAACCCCCGGGAGGGTCGAACACTGAAGCTTTCTTT.